A selection of T cell receptor beta chains follows, all from one sample in a study of blood T cell repertoires in COVID-19. Sequenced by immunoSEQ multiplex PCR; TCRdb stores in-frame clones only, minus some. Here the sample spans about 12,000 clones, approximately 77% being singletons. The specimen sequenced was peripheral blood. The receptors derive from a man between 60 and 75 years old with COVID-19, enrolled during active disease. Each CDR3 is given with its conserved first and last residue. A D gene is named only where the DNA matches it firmly. Size is omitted from some rows. Given values are once, few, many or a class for expanded clones.

d_call	v_call	clone_size	j_call	cdr3_aa	cdr3_nt
.	TRBV28	.	TRBJ2-2	CASRLDGGRGGELFF	TGTGCCAGCAGATTGGACGGAGGACGAGGCGGGGAGCTGTTTTTT
TRBD2	TRBV7-2	.	TRBJ2-1	CASSLLPGLAGGRSEQFF	TGTGCCAGCAGCTTGCTCCCGGGACTAGCGGGAGGGAGGAGTGAGCAGTTCTTC
.	TRBV6-6	.	TRBJ1-2	CASIRQNYGYTF	TGTGCCAGCATACGACAGAACTATGGCTACACCTTC
TRBD2	TRBV12-5	.	TRBJ2-3	CASGLVAGSGASTDTQYF	TGTGCTAGTGGTTTGGTAGCGGGTAGCGGGGCGAGCACAGATACGCAGTATTTT
.	TRBV7-6	.	TRBJ1-4	CASSLNEKLFF	TGTGCCAGCAGCCTCAATGAAAAACTGTTTTTT
.	TRBV7-9	once	TRBJ2-3	CASSFGDTDTQYF	TGTGCCAGCAGCTTCGGGGACACAGATACGCAGTATTTT
TRBD1	TRBV7-8	.	TRBJ2-5	CASSQDRGETQYF	TGTGCCAGCAGCCAGGACAGGGGGGAGACCCAGTACTTC
.	TRBV10-2	once	TRBJ2-1	CASKFDSVNEQFF	TGCGCCAGCAAGTTCGATAGCGTCAATGAGCAGTTCTTC
.	TRBV4-1	.	TRBJ1-4	CASSQDMTATSLSEKLFF	TGCGCCAGCAGCCAGGATATGACAGCCACTTCCCTCAGTGAAAAACTGTTTTTT
TRBD1	TRBV4-2	.	TRBJ1-6	CASSQGTGRSPLHF	TGTGCCAGCAGCCAAGGGACAGGGCGTTCACCCCTCCACTTT
.	TRBV5-1	.	TRBJ2-5	CASSLVGSGETQYF	TGCGCCAGCAGCTTGGTCGGTTCAGGAGAGACCCAGTACTTC
.	TRBV30	once	TRBJ2-1	CAWSVSGDNEQFF	TGTGCCTGGAGTGTATCCGGGGACAATGAGCAGTTCTTC
.	TRBV28	.	TRBJ2-5	CASRTTWGGGSQETQYF	TGTGCCAGCAGGACGACATGGGGTGGGGGCTCCCAAGAGACCCAGTACTTC
TRBD1	TRBV25-1	.	TRBJ2-2	CASSLHRGPTGELFF	TGTGCCAGCAGCCTACACAGGGGACCCACCGGGGAGCTGTTTTTT
.	TRBV6-5	.	TRBJ2-7	CASSYSPGIEQYF	TGTGCCAGCAGTTACTCGCCAGGGATCGAGCAGTACTTC
TRBD1	TRBV5-4	.	TRBJ1-1	CASSFPGTENTEAFF	TGTGCCAGCAGCTTCCCCGGGACAGAGAACACTGAAGCTTTCTTT
TRBD1	TRBV10-3	.	TRBJ2-5	CAIRRAGGAETQYF	TGTGCCATCAGGCGGGCAGGGGGCGCCGAGACCCAGTACTTC
TRBD2	TRBV11-3	.	TRBJ2-5	CASSLGGGGAEETQYF	TGTGCCAGCAGCCTCGGTGGCGGGGGGGCCGAAGAGACCCAGTACTTC
.	TRBV30	.	TRBJ2-5	CAWSSGWEPGTQYF	TGTGCCTGGAGTAGCGGCTGGGAACCGGGGACCCAGTACTTC
.	TRBV7-2	.	TRBJ2-5	CASSLGPGGETQYF	TGTGCCAGCAGCTTAGGTCCAGGAGGGGAGACCCAGTACTTC
.	TRBV7-9	.	TRBJ1-6	CASSSDSNSPLHF	TGTGCCAGCAGCTCTGACTCTAATTCACCCCTCCACTTT
TRBD1	TRBV5-5	.	TRBJ2-7	CASSLIGQGYEQYF	TGTGCCAGCAGCTTGATTGGACAGGGCTACGAGCAGTACTTC
.	TRBV19	.	TRBJ2-7	CASSQDSSYEQYF	TGTGCCAGTAGTCAAGACAGCTCCTACGAGCAGTACTTC
.	TRBV6-4	.	TRBJ1-2	CASSVVRGSGYTF	TGTGCCAGCAGTGTCGTAAGGGGATCAGGCTACACCTTC
.	TRBV24-1	.	TRBJ2-1	CATSAWSEQFF	TGTGCCACCAGTGCGTGGAGTGAGCAGTTCTTC
TRBD2	TRBV5-1	few	TRBJ2-5	CASSVTSGEETQYF	TGCGCCAGCAGCGTGACTAGCGGTGAAGAGACCCAGTACTTC
TRBD2	TRBV7-2	.	TRBJ2-1	CASSTTSGRRGEQFF	TGTGCCAGCAGCACGACTAGCGGGAGACGGGGTGAGCAGTTCTTC
TRBD1	TRBV4-1	.	TRBJ1-1	CASSQEFKGTGEAFF	TGCGCCAGCAGCCAAGAGTTTAAAGGGACAGGTGAAGCTTTCTTT
TRBD1	TRBV10-2	few	TRBJ1-5	CASSRDRGRQPQHF	TGCGCCAGCAGTAGGGACAGGGGGCGTCAGCCCCAGCATTTT
.	TRBV7-8	.	TRBJ2-4	CASNRDPSTAKNIQYF	TGTGCCAGCAACAGGGACCCTAGCACGGCCAAAAACATTCAGTACTTC
.	TRBV9	few	TRBJ2-2	CASSATGQGGTGELFF	TGTGCCAGCAGCGCGACAGGGCAGGGAGGCACCGGGGAGCTGTTTTTT
.	TRBV4-1	few	TRBJ2-3	CASSQAGGTFTDTQYF	TGCGCCAGCAGCCAAGCCGGAGGGACTTTCACAGATACGCAGTATTTT
TRBD1	TRBV24-1	once	TRBJ1-1	CATRNPLVHTGGIQLIEAFF	TGTGCCACGAGAAATCCCTTGGTCCACACAGGGGGCATCCAACTAATTGAAGCTTTCTTT
TRBD1	TRBV28	.	TRBJ1-2	CASSLIGSWKGQGTFNYGYTF	TGTGCCAGCAGTTTAATAGGCTCATGGAAGGGACAGGGCACCTTTAACTATGGCTACACCTTC
TRBD1	TRBV28	.	TRBJ1-5	CASSFDRGRDPQHF	TGTGCCAGCAGCTTCGACAGGGGGCGCGACCCCCAGCATTTT
.	TRBV6-2/TRBV6-3	few	TRBJ1-5	CASSPDRNQPQHF	TGTGCCAGCAGCCCCGACAGAAATCAGCCCCAGCATTTT
.	TRBV11-3	few	TRBJ1-6	CASSFPSSYNSPLHF	TGTGCCAGCAGCTTCCCGAGCTCCTATAATTCACCCCTCCACTTT
.	TRBV10-3	.	TRBJ2-1	CAISEAGFGYNEQFF	TGTGCCATCAGTGAGGCGGGATTCGGGTACAATGAGCAGTTCTTC
.	TRBV4-3	few	TRBJ2-1	CASSQDLFRDEQFF	TGCGCCAGCAGCCAAGATCTTTTCCGGGATGAGCAGTTCTTC